This T cell receptor beta chain was obtained from a study of blood T cell repertoires in COVID-19. Study information: The United States, Italy and Spain supplied acute and convalescent COVID-19 samples. The analysed material was cDNA or gDNA that came from T cells, B-cell-depleted T cells, or PBMCs.

Germline V gene lookup returns CDR1 SGHDT and CDR2 YYEEEE. This CDR3 has 11 amino acids. V shed 2 bases and J shed 4 bases, with 3 bases lying between them. How the authors handled the data: Estimation of nucleated cell counts relied on the amplification of reference gene primers. Clones were read by immunoSEQ multiplex PCR, and TCRdb kept only the in-frame ones, dropping some. V and J calls and clone size come straight from that table; D and trimming were deduced from the DNA. The sample includes approximately 220,000 clones, 85% of them seen just once. The sample taken for sequencing was PBMCs or T cells enriched from blood (not recorded which). The clonotype was recovered from a middle-aged man who had recovered from COVID-19. This rearrangement joins TRBV5-6 to TRBJ1-2; D gene ambiguous. CDR3 amino acids: CASSFGYGYTF. CDR3 DNA sequence: TGTGCCAGCAGCTTCGGCTATGGCTACACCTTC.